These 28 T cell receptor beta chains share one sample of origin, sequenced in a study of cytomegalovirus exposure and HLA in healthy donors. PCR used 60 Vbeta primers and 13 Jbeta primers. The method was immunoSEQ multiplex PCR; TCRdb's version includes in-frame clones alone and lacks a portion of them. The sample shows about 90,000 clones, roughly 66% of them seen only once. Sequencing input: PBMCs. These receptors were obtained from a man aged 30-40 years in good health and CMV-seronegative.

The rearrangement joins TRBV6-5 to TRBJ2-6; maybe TRBD1 (5 bases). Germline values: CDR1 MNHEY, CDR2 SVGAGI. V was trimmed by 2 bases and J by 0 bases, leaving 8 bases between them. The CDR3 contains 16 residues. Here the CDR3 DNA reads TGTGCCAGCAGTTACGCCCAGGGCTCTGGGGCCAACGTCCTGACTTTC. This sequence encodes CASSYAQGSGANVLTF.

This sequence joins TRBV10-3 and TRBJ1-2, with D hard to call. CDR3 length: 13 amino acids. Germline assignment: CDR1 ENHRY and CDR2 SYGVKD. The chain's CDR3 is CAIGVVANYGYTF. The CDR3 DNA reads as TGTGCGATAGGAGTCGTAGCTAACTATGGCTACACCTTC.

The V call is TRBV30, the J call TRBJ2-3, with D unresolved. V was cut by 2 bases and J by 4 bases, with 16 bases left in between. This CDR3 is built from 15 residues. CDR1 is GTSNPN, CDR2 SVGIG, per germline (reference sequence). CDR3 residues: CAWSPAVRSPDTQYF. The DNA for the CDR3 is TGTGCCTGGAGTCCCGCGGTTCGTAGCCCAGATACGCAGTATTTT.

The chain has TRBV5-1 and TRBJ2-1; the D gene is possibly TRBD1 (6 bases). Germline V gives CDR1 SGHRS, CDR2 YFSETQ. Trimming removed 6 bases from V and 7 bases from J, with 20 bases in between. CDR3 length equals 15 residues. CDR3 region: CASTRGEGDLNEQFF. In DNA, the CDR3 is TGCGCCAGCACTAGGGGAGAGGGGGACCTGAATGAGCAGTTCTTC. Using reference TRBV5-1 and TRBJ2-1 for the parts outside the CDR3, the full variable domain is KAGVTQTPRYLIKTRGQQVTLSCSPISGHRSVSWYQQTPGQGLQFLFEYFSETQRNKGNFPGRFSGRQFSNSRSEMNVSTLELGDSALYLCASTRGEGDLNEQFFGPGTRLTVL.

This chain uses TRBV5-1 with TRBJ1-1; D is unresolved. The CDR3 consists of 15 residues. CDR1 is SGHRS, CDR2 YFSETQ, per germline. The V and J ends lost 3 bases and 0 bases respectively, with 12 bases between them. In nucleotides, the CDR3 is TGCGCCAGCAGCTCCTCTCCCACAGTGAACACTGAAGCTTTCTTT. Translating gives CASSSSPTVNTEAFF.

The chain is built from TRBV19 and TRBJ1-5, with D possibly matching TRBD1 (5 bases). Germline values: CDR1 LNHDA, CDR2 SQIVND (reference sequence). The V and J ends lost 3 bases and 2 bases respectively, with 20 bases between them. This CDR3 is 18 amino acids long. CDR3 nucleotide sequence: TGTGCCAGTAGTATGGCCTCGGGGGGGGGAAGGGGCAATCAGCCCCAGCATTTT. It is translated as CASSMASGGGRGNQPQHF.

For this clone: The germline gene is not matched at one end of the junction; a read error may be the cause. The genes are TRBV2 and TRBJ2-3; TRBD2 matches at 10 bases. Per the germline V gene, CDR1 is SNHLY and CDR2 is FYNNEI. CDR3 length: 13 residues. The CDR3 reads CASSESTSGTKDF. CDR3 bases: TGTGCCAGCAGTGAATCTACTAGCGGGACCAAGGATTTT.

This chain connects TRBV5-1 to TRBJ2-7, with D possibly TRBD2 on 5 matching bases. The V and J ends lost 8 bases and 2 bases respectively, with 14 bases between them. The CDR3 covers 13 residues. Germline CDR1 reads SGHRS; CDR2 reads YFSETQ. CDR3 DNA: TGCGCCAGTAAGGACTGGAATACCTACGAGCAGTACTTC. Translation: CASKDWNTYEQYF.

The chain recombines TRBV9 with TRBJ1-5; D remains unclear. Trimming took 0 bases from V and 8 from J, leaving 15 bases between them. CDR1 and CDR2 (germline): SGDLS, YYNGEE. The CDR3 totals 15 residues. This CDR3 is CASSVGVSPREPQHF. CDR3 DNA: TGTGCCAGCAGCGTAGGTGTCAGTCCGCGGGAGCCCCAGCATTTT.

This clone appeared a single time. This chain joins TRBV29-1 and TRBJ2-5; possibly TRBD1 for D (5 bases). The DNA end is a closer match to TRBJ2-7, so the J assignment may be wrong. The V gene's germline CDR1 is SQVTM and CDR2 ANQGSEA. This CDR3 is built from 15 residues. The DNA of the CDR3 is TGCAGCGTTGAAGTTCTTTCGTCCGACAGCCACGAGCAGTACTTC. Its translation: CSVEVLSSDSHEQYF.

This clone was recorded many times. The chain joins TRBV5-8 to TRBJ1-1; no clear D gene. This CDR3 has 12 amino acids. With 0 bases removed from V and 6 bases from J, the gap between germline ends came to 6 bases. Germline V gene data show CDR1 as SGHTS and CDR2 as YDEGEE. The CDR3 protein is CASSLAFSEAFF. The CDR3 nucleotides are TGTGCCAGCAGCTTGGCTTTCTCTGAAGCTTTCTTT.

The rearrangement links TRBV4-1 to TRBJ2-1, with D possibly being TRBD1 (6 bases). Trimming shortened V by 5 bases and J by 2 bases, and 16 bases separated the two germline ends. The CDR3 runs to 16 residues. Germline lookup yields CDR1 MGHRA and CDR2 YSYEKL. The CDR3 DNA sequence: TGCGCCAGCAGCTCGAGTGAGGACAGCCCCTACAATGAGCAGTTCTTC. The encoded protein is CASSSSEDSPYNEQFF.

V gene TRBV6-6 combines with J gene TRBJ2-3, with TRBD2 matching over 11 bases. This CDR3 is 16 amino acids long. From germline, CDR1 is MNHNY and CDR2 SVGAGI (reference sequence). After removal of 6 bases from V and 4 bases from J, the junction contained 9 bases not matched to a gene. The CDR3 nucleotides are TGTGCCAGCAGAGCTCCTAGCGGGGGGCCCCCAGATACGCAGTATTTT. Protein: CASRAPSGGPPDTQYF.

Only a few counts were recorded for this clone. The gene calls are TRBV18 and TRBJ1-1, with a possible D match to TRBD1 (5 bases). The V gene lost 0 bases and the J gene lost 4 bases, with 9 bases spanning the gap. Germline values: CDR1 KGHSH, CDR2 LQKENI. The CDR3 totals 14 residues. CDR3 nucleotide sequence: TGTGCCAGCTCACCACCGGGGGGGGGCACTGAAGCTTTCTTT. Translating it yields CASSPPGGGTEAFF. The variable domain in full, completed from reference TRBV18 and TRBJ1-1, reads NAGVMQNPRHLVRRRGQEARLRCSPMKGHSHVYWYRQLPEEGLKFMVYLQKENIIDESGMPKERFSAEFPKEGPSILRIQQVVRGDSAAYFCASSPPGGGTEAFFGQGTRLTVV.

This clone was observed a few times. The chain combines TRBV5-1 with TRBJ2-2; no definite D call. This CDR3 region has 14 residues. Germline V CDR1 and CDR2: SGHRS, YFSETQ. The germline V and J ends were trimmed by 1 base and 4 bases, with 8 bases remaining between them. This chain's CDR3 is CASSLPGITGELFF. The CDR3 region has the DNA TGCGCCAGCAGCTTGCCAGGAATCACCGGGGAGCTGTTTTTT.

This clone has a handful of counts. The J gene is TRBJ1-2, the V gene TRBV28, with a possible D match to TRBD1 (5 bases). CDR1 and CDR2 from the germline V gene are MDHEN and SYDVKM. This CDR3 contains 14 residues. Trimming stripped 4 bases from V and 3 bases from J, with 12 bases between. DNA of the CDR3: TGTGCCAGCAGTTCCCCCGGGGGTGACTATGGCTACACCTTC. Its protein is CASSSPGGDYGYTF.

The J gene is TRBJ1-6, the V gene TRBV6-5; 9 bases align to TRBD1. V lost 6 bases and J lost 8; bases outside the gene matches: 2. Germline-derived CDR1 and CDR2 are MNHEY and SVGAGI. The CDR3 covers 13 residues. The CDR3 DNA reads TGTGCCAGCAGACAGGGGGCCCATTCACCCCTCCACTTT. It encodes CASRQGAHSPLHF.

Points on this clone: One junction end does not reproduce the germline sequence, and a read error may be involved. The chain couples TRBV7-7 to TRBJ2-2, with 12 bases aligning to TRBD2. Germline V gene sequence: CDR1 SSHAT, CDR2 FNYEAQ (reference sequence). CDR3 length equals 16 residues. The CDR3 bases are TGTGCTAGCAGCCCAGGACTAGCGGGGTTCACCGGGGAGCTGTTTTTT. It yields the protein CASSPGLAGFTGELFF.

In this sample, this clone turned up a few times. The V and J genes are TRBV11-2 and TRBJ2-7, with a tentative D call TRBD2 (6 bases). V lost 1 base to trimming and J lost 1 base, with 8 bases between them. The CDR3 runs to 14 residues. Germline CDR1 and CDR2: SGHAT and FQNNGV. In nucleotides, the CDR3 is TGTGCCAGCAGCTTAGGCAGCGGGTCCTACGAGCAGTACTTC. Translated, it gives CASSLGSGSYEQYF.

The CDR3 DNA reads TGTGCCAGCAGACCCCAGGGGGCAGGAGGAAACACCATATATTTT. It specifies CASRPQGAGGNTIYF. V gene TRBV6-5 combines with J gene TRBJ1-3; 8 nucleotides line up with TRBD1. The CDR3 is made up of 15 amino acids. CDR1 is MNHEY and CDR2 is SVGAGI in the germline V gene. The J segment lost 4 bases and the V segment lost 6 bases, leaving 8 bases of the junction unmatched.

The chain is built from TRBV28 and TRBJ1-1; D is undetermined. Trimming left V 10 bases short and J 1 base short, with 16 bases between. Germline V gene sequence: CDR1 MDHEN, CDR2 SYDVKM. The CDR3 consists of 14 residues. Written as DNA, the CDR3 is TGTGCCACCGGCAGTCCTTACAGGAACACTGAAGCTTTCTTT. It is translated as CATGSPYRNTEAFF. The whole variable domain, remainder taken from reference TRBV28 and TRBJ1-1, is DVKVTQSSRYLVKRTGEKVFLECVQDMDHENMFWYRQDPGLGLRLIYFSYDVKMKEKGDIPEGYSVSREKKERFSLILESASTNQTSMYLCATGSPYRNTEAFFGQGTRLTVV.

This clone has just a few counts. The V call is TRBV10-2, the J call TRBJ1-5; D gene ambiguous. Germline-derived CDR1 and CDR2 are WSHSY and SAAADI. This CDR3 is 13 amino acids long. Trimming cost V 6 bases and J 1 base, with 7 bases left between them. The CDR3 bases are TGCGCCAGCAGCTACCAAAGCAATCAGCCCCAGCATTTT. The encoded protein is CASSYQSNQPQHF.

This chain links TRBV6-5 with TRBJ2-2, with a tentative D call TRBD2 (6 bases). CDR1 is MNHEY and CDR2 is SVGAGI in the germline V gene. Between the trimmed V and J ends, which lost 2 bases and 1 base, there was a span of 11 bases. The CDR3 is 16 residues long. The CDR3 sequence: CASSYSTSRNTGELFF. CDR3 nucleotides: TGTGCCAGCAGTTACAGCACTAGCAGGAACACCGGGGAGCTGTTTTTT.

This clone was counted only a few times. The genes are TRBV27 and TRBJ2-1; 11 bases fit TRBD2. Germline CDR1 and CDR2: MNHEY and SMNVEV (reference sequence). J was trimmed by 4 bases and V by 1 base; bases with no gene match: 3. The CDR3 is 16 residues long. CDR3 sequence: CASSLWTSGLYNEQFF. The CDR3 DNA reads as TGTGCCAGCAGTTTATGGACTAGCGGGTTGTACAATGAGCAGTTCTTC.

The CDR3 sequence is CASSQDHRLEKLFF. CDR3 bases: TGCGCCAGCAGCCAAGATCACAGGCTGGAAAAACTGTTTTTT. The V gene is TRBV4-3, the J gene TRBJ1-4, with D possibly being TRBD1 (5 bases). Deletions cut 0 bases from V and 8 bases from J, with 10 bases between. The length of the CDR3 is 14 residues. Germline assignment: CDR1 LGHNA and CDR2 YSLEER.

This clone has more than one count but fewer than ten. This chain's CDR3 is CASSLDEGVTPLHF. The DNA of the CDR3 is TGTGCCAGCAGCTTAGATGAGGGGGTCACACCCCTCCACTTT. This chain uses TRBV7-6 with TRBJ1-6; perhaps TRBD1 as D (6 bases). Per germline, CDR1 SGHVS and CDR2 FNYEAQ. The CDR3 spans 14 residues. V dropped 1 base and J dropped 11 bases, with 12 bases sitting between them.

The gene calls are TRBV28 and TRBJ2-7, with D uncertain. This CDR3 has 13 residues. Per germline, CDR1 MDHEN and CDR2 SYDVKM. Trimming pared 2 bases from V and 3 bases from J, leaving 8 bases between. The DNA for the CDR3 is TGTGCCAGCAGTTTAAGTCCAGACTACGAGCAGTACTTC. Its translation is CASSLSPDYEQYF.

This clone was seen more than once but under ten times. The gene calls are TRBV6-5 and TRBJ1-1; D ambiguous. V was clipped by 2 bases and J by 0 bases, with 7 bases between them. The CDR3 consists of 14 residues. In germline, CDR1 is MNHEY, CDR2 SVGAGI. In nucleotides, the CDR3 is TGTGCCAGCAGTTACCAGATTTTGAACACTGAAGCTTTCTTT. Its protein is CASSYQILNTEAFF.